A selection of T cell receptor beta chains follows, all from one sample in a study of Ad26.COV2.S vaccination and SARS-CoV-2 variants. Clones were sequenced by immunoSEQ multiplex PCR, and TCRdb holds only the in-frame ones, with some missing. This table holds a few hundred thousand clones, about 91% found once. Sequenced material: peripheral blood, taken in a trial of Ad26.COV2.S vaccine versus placebo. These receptors were obtained from a person between 18 and 65 years old who received the Ad26.COV2.S COVID-19 vaccine or a placebo. Each CDR3 is given with its conserved first and last residue. The order of the fields is CDR3 length, D gene, J gene, V gene, clone size, CDR3 protein, CDR3 DNA. A D gene is named only where the DNA matches it firmly. Clone size appears in some rows only: once, few, many, or a class for an expanded clone.

cdr3_length: 12; d_call: .; j_call: TRBJ1-1; v_call: TRBV19; clone_size: .; cdr3_aa: CASRPGSTEAFF; cdr3_nt: TGTGCCAGTAGACCCGGGAGCACTGAAGCTTTCTTT
cdr3_length: 15; d_call: TRBD2; j_call: TRBJ2-2; v_call: TRBV7-2; clone_size: .; cdr3_aa: CASSFSGSGTGELFF; cdr3_nt: TGTGCCAGCAGCTTTAGCGGGAGTGGAACCGGGGAGCTGTTTTTT
cdr3_length: 15; d_call: .; j_call: TRBJ2-7; v_call: TRBV18; clone_size: .; cdr3_aa: CASSPVEGSIYEQYF; cdr3_nt: TGTGCCAGCTCACCAGTGGAGGGGTCCATCTACGAGCAGTACTTC
cdr3_length: 16; d_call: TRBD1; j_call: TRBJ1-1; v_call: TRBV7-8; clone_size: .; cdr3_aa: CASSPDEIRDRGRSFF; cdr3_nt: TGTGCCAGCAGCCCGGATGAAATCCGGGACAGGGGACGTTCGTTCTTT
cdr3_length: 15; d_call: TRBD2; j_call: TRBJ2-1; v_call: TRBV11-2; clone_size: .; cdr3_aa: CASSLGGGSYNEQFF; cdr3_nt: TGTGCCAGCAGCTTAGGTGGCGGGAGCTACAATGAGCAGTTCTTC
cdr3_length: 13; d_call: .; j_call: TRBJ2-1; v_call: TRBV15; clone_size: .; cdr3_aa: CATSREHGLEQFF; cdr3_nt: TGTGCCACCAGCAGAGAGCACGGACTAGAGCAGTTCTTC
cdr3_length: 15; d_call: .; j_call: TRBJ2-1; v_call: TRBV2; clone_size: once; cdr3_aa: CASRGTRTSYNEQFF; cdr3_nt: TGTGCCAGCAGAGGCACTCGCACAAGCTACAATGAGCAGTTCTTC
cdr3_length: 13; d_call: .; j_call: TRBJ1-2; v_call: TRBV5-4; clone_size: .; cdr3_aa: CASSLNRAYGYTF; cdr3_nt: TGTGCCAGCAGCTTGAACCGAGCATATGGCTACACCTTC
cdr3_length: 13; d_call: .; j_call: TRBJ2-3; v_call: TRBV6-5; clone_size: .; cdr3_aa: CASYGQSAGTQYF; cdr3_nt: TGTGCCAGCTACGGGCAGAGCGCGGGTACGCAGTATTTT
cdr3_length: 13; d_call: .; j_call: TRBJ1-2; v_call: TRBV15; clone_size: .; cdr3_aa: CATSSGAREGYTF; cdr3_nt: TGTGCCACCAGCAGTGGAGCCCGGGAGGGCTACACCTTC
cdr3_length: 16; d_call: .; j_call: TRBJ2-1; v_call: TRBV19; clone_size: .; cdr3_aa: CATTRADRQLYNEQFF; cdr3_nt: TGTGCCACCACCCGCGCGGACAGACAACTCTACAATGAGCAGTTCTTC
cdr3_length: 16; d_call: TRBD1; j_call: TRBJ2-7; v_call: TRBV4-1; clone_size: once; cdr3_aa: CASSQRKGQTYYEQYF; cdr3_nt: TGCGCCAGCAGCCAAAGGAAGGGACAGACTTACTACGAGCAGTACTTC
cdr3_length: 15; d_call: .; j_call: TRBJ1-4; v_call: TRBV11-2; clone_size: once; cdr3_aa: CASSPRSGPWEKLFF; cdr3_nt: TGTGCCAGCAGCCCCCGTTCTGGCCCTTGGGAAAAACTGTTTTTT
cdr3_length: 14; d_call: TRBD1; j_call: TRBJ2-3; v_call: TRBV5-1; clone_size: once; cdr3_aa: CASSWDRVADTQYF; cdr3_nt: TGCGCCAGCAGCTGGGACAGGGTGGCCGATACGCAGTATTTT
cdr3_length: 11; d_call: .; j_call: TRBJ1-1; v_call: TRBV28; clone_size: .; cdr3_aa: CASTLDTEAFF; cdr3_nt: TGTGCCAGCACCTTAGACACTGAAGCTTTCTTT
cdr3_length: 15; d_call: TRBD1; j_call: TRBJ1-2; v_call: TRBV2; clone_size: .; cdr3_aa: CASRPGTGRHYGYTF; cdr3_nt: TGTGCCAGCAGACCCGGGACAGGGCGTCACTATGGCTACACCTTC
cdr3_length: 15; d_call: .; j_call: TRBJ2-7; v_call: TRBV10-3; clone_size: .; cdr3_aa: CAIRVREGMSYEQYF; cdr3_nt: TGTGCCATCAGAGTCCGAGAGGGGATGAGCTACGAGCAGTACTTC
cdr3_length: 17; d_call: TRBD1; j_call: TRBJ1-6; v_call: TRBV28; clone_size: .; cdr3_aa: CASRENRGRSYNSPLHF; cdr3_nt: TGTGCCAGCAGAGAAAACAGGGGGCGATCCTATAATTCACCCCTCCACTTT
cdr3_length: 14; d_call: .; j_call: TRBJ1-2; v_call: TRBV24-1; clone_size: .; cdr3_aa: CATSGSALNYGYTF; cdr3_nt: TGTGCCACCAGTGGGTCAGCACTTAACTATGGCTACACCTTC
cdr3_length: 13; d_call: .; j_call: TRBJ1-2; v_call: TRBV11-2; clone_size: .; cdr3_aa: CASSPAGLRGYTF; cdr3_nt: TGTGCCAGCAGCCCGGCCGGGTTGCGGGGCTACACCTTC
cdr3_length: 17; d_call: .; j_call: TRBJ2-1; v_call: TRBV7-2; clone_size: .; cdr3_aa: CASSPWAASSSYNEQFF; cdr3_nt: TGTGCCAGCAGCCCGTGGGCTGCGTCAAGCTCCTACAATGAGCAGTTCTTC
cdr3_length: 14; d_call: .; j_call: TRBJ1-2; v_call: TRBV30; clone_size: .; cdr3_aa: CACQIGQGLSGYTF; cdr3_nt: TGTGCCTGTCAGATCGGGCAGGGTCTGTCTGGCTACACCTTC
cdr3_length: 15; d_call: TRBD2; j_call: TRBJ2-3; v_call: TRBV30; clone_size: once; cdr3_aa: CAWSHLAGGRDTQYF; cdr3_nt: TGTGCCTGGAGTCACCTAGCGGGAGGTAGGGATACGCAGTATTTT
cdr3_length: 18; d_call: TRBD1; j_call: TRBJ1-2; v_call: TRBV5-4; clone_size: .; cdr3_aa: CASSGATGQAVFNYGYTF; cdr3_nt: TGTGCCAGCAGCGGGGCAACCGGACAGGCGGTTTTTAACTATGGCTACACCTTC
cdr3_length: 17; d_call: .; j_call: TRBJ1-1; v_call: TRBV7-9; clone_size: .; cdr3_aa: CASSSPGLAGTNTEAFF; cdr3_nt: TGTGCCAGCAGCTCCCCCGGTTTGGCGGGGACGAACACTGAAGCTTTCTTT
cdr3_length: 15; d_call: .; j_call: TRBJ2-6; v_call: TRBV7-3; clone_size: .; cdr3_aa: CASSLQGTGANVLTF; cdr3_nt: TGTGCCAGCAGCTTACAGGGAACCGGGGCCAACGTCCTGACTTTC
cdr3_length: 14; d_call: .; j_call: TRBJ2-7; v_call: TRBV21-1; clone_size: .; cdr3_aa: CATWGRDRGHEQYF; cdr3_nt: TGTGCCACTTGGGGCCGGGACAGGGGCCACGAGCAGTACTTC